Following are 7 T cell receptor beta chains from one sample sequenced in a study of T cells in Graves' hyperthyroidism and ophthalmopathy. Authors of the study amplified TCR beta CDR3 regions from RNA transcripts. TCR CDR3 underwent first-round RT-PCR with the HTBI primer set. TCRdb itself ran the multiplex PCR reads through MiXCR, one entry per CDR3 protein. Seen here are fewer than 350,000 distinct CDR3 sequences, around 18% observed once, and the top ten hold about 16%. Sequencing used blood. The receptors shown here come from a woman between 35 and 50 years old with Graves' ophthalmopathy.

This clonotype was counted many times. The chain combines TRBV11-1 with TRBJ2-7; no clear D gene. V lost 2 bases and J 5 bases, leaving 7 bases between the germline ends. Per germline, CDR1 SGHAT and CDR2 FQDESV (reference sequence). This CDR3 comprises 12 residues. CDR3 loop: CASSLRFDEQYF. The CDR3 coding sequence is TGTGCCAGCAGCTTACGGTTCGACGAGCAGTACTTC.

The chain has TRBV12-3 or TRBV12-4 and TRBJ2-3; 11 nucleotides agree with TRBD2. Trimming cost V 6 bases and J 5 bases; bases outside gene matches: 7. The CDR3 totals 15 residues. This CDR3 is CASRTSGRREDTQYF. The CDR3 DNA is TGTGCCAGCAGAACTAGCGGGAGACGAGAAGATACGCAGTATTTT.

This clonotype was counted ten times or more. The chain uses TRBV28 and TRBJ2-7; no definite D call. This CDR3 has 14 amino acids. V lost 6 bases and J lost 6, with 18 bases in between. Per germline, CDR1 MDHEN and CDR2 SYDVKM. This CDR3 reads CASSRRWGRSEQYF. In DNA form, the CDR3 reads TGTGCCAGCAGCCGACGTTGGGGAAGGTCCGAGCAGTACTTC.

Many counts were recorded for this clonotype. The chain couples TRBV20-1 to TRBJ2-7; 10 positions agree with TRBD2. This CDR3 spans 15 amino acids. Trimming cost V 6 bases and J 2 bases; bases outside gene matches: 10. The germline CDR1 and CDR2 sequences are DFQATT and SNEGSKA (reference sequence). CDR3: CSAGPTSGETYEQYF. DNA for the CDR3: TGCAGTGCCGGACCAACTAGCGGGGAAACCTACGAGCAGTACTTC.

This clonotype appeared many times. This chain connects TRBV4-3 to TRBJ1-1; D gene uncertain. Trimming shortened V by 4 bases and J by 0 bases, and 12 bases separated the two germline ends. Germline CDR1 reads LGHNA; CDR2 reads YSLEER. This CDR3 is 15 amino acids long. This CDR3 reads CASSRLTGLNTEAFF. The CDR3 DNA reads TGCGCCAGCAGCCGCTTAACTGGCCTGAACACTGAAGCTTTCTTT.

This clonotype was recorded many times. This chain links TRBV27 with TRBJ1-1; D is perhaps TRBD1 (6 bases). V was clipped by 5 bases and J by 3 bases, with 10 bases between them. Germline V gives CDR1 MNHEY, CDR2 SMNVEV (reference sequence). The CDR3 is 13 residues long. The CDR3 DNA follows: TGTGCCAGCAGTGTTACAGGGTACACTGAAGCTTTCTTT. Translation gives CASSVTGYTEAFF.

This clonotype has at least ten counts. The J gene is TRBJ1-1, the V gene TRBV12-5; D remains unclear. CDR1 is LGHNT, CDR2 FRNRAP, per germline. V shed 0 bases and J shed 10 bases, with 12 bases lying between them. The CDR3 is 13 residues long. The CDR3 spells CASGLVGSGGAFF. The CDR3 DNA reads as TGTGCTAGTGGTTTGGTAGGGTCCGGAGGAGCTTTCTTT.